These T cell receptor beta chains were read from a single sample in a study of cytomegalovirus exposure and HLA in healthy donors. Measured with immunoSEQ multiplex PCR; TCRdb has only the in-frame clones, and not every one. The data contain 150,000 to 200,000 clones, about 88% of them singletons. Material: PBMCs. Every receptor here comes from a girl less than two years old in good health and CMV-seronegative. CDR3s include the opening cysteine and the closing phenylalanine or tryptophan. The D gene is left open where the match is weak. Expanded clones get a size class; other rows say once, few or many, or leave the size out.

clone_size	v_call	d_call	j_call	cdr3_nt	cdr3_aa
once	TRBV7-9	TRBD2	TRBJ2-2	TGTGCCAGCAGCACTTGGCCGGGACTAGGTTCCGGGGAGCTGTTTTTT	CASSTWPGLGSGELFF
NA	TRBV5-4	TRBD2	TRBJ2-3	TGTGCCAGCAGCGGGACTAGCGGGGATCCCACAGATACGCAGTATTTT	CASSGTSGDPTDTQYF
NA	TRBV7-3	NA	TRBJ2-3	TGTGCCAGCAGCGCGGACGGGGGTCCTCTGACGAGGAGAGATACGCAGTATTTT	CASSADGGPLTRRDTQYF
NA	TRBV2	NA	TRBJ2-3	TGTGCCAGCAGTGCCGCACATAGCACAGATACGCAGTATTTT	CASSAAHSTDTQYF
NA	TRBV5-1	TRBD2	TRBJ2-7	TGCGCCAGCAGCTTGGCGGGACTAGCGGGAGGTCTCTCCGAGCAGTACTTC	CASSLAGLAGGLSEQYF
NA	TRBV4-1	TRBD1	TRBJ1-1	TGCGCCAGCAGCCAAGGACAGGGGGCGAGGTGGACTGAAGCTTTCTTT	CASSQGQGARWTEAFF
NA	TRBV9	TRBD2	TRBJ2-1	TGTGCCAGCAGCGTAGCGGCTAGCGGGGGGGCCTACAATGAGCAGTTCTTC	CASSVAASGGAYNEQFF
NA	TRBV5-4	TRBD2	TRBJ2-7	TGTGCCAGCAGCCCCATCGAATCCGGGACTAGCGGATACGAGCAGTACTTC	CASSPIESGTSGYEQYF
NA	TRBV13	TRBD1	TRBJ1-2	TGTGCCAGCAGCCTCGGGACAGGGGTTTTTAGGGATGGCTACACCTTC	CASSLGTGVFRDGYTF
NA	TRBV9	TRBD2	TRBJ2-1	TGTGCCAGCAGCACCGTAGCGGGAGGGGGCATTGAGCAGTTCTTC	CASSTVAGGGIEQFF
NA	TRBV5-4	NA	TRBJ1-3	TGTGCCAGCAGCGCCAGAACAGGCTCTGGAAACACCATATATTTT	CASSARTGSGNTIYF
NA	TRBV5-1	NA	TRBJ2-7	TGCGCCAGCAGCTTGGGGCAGGGTGGGTCCTACGAGCAGTACTTC	CASSLGQGGSYEQYF
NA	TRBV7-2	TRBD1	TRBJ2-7	TGTGCCAGCAGCTTAATCTGGACAGGACCCTCCTACGAGCAGTACTTC	CASSLIWTGPSYEQYF
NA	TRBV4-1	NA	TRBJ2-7	TGCGCCAGCAGCCAAGTTTGGGAGTACGCCCACGAGCAGTACTTC	CASSQVWEYAHEQYF
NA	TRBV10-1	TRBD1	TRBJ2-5	TGCGCCAGCAGTGGAGGAGTAGGGACAGGGGGAGAGACCCAGTACTTC	CASSGGVGTGGETQYF
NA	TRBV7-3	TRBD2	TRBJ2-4	TGTGCCAGCAGCTTAACTGGGACTAGCGGCACCAAAAACATTCAGTACTTC	CASSLTGTSGTKNIQYF
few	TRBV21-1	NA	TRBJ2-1	TGTGCCAGAATAACAGGGGGTATCCAGTTCTTC	CARITGGIQFF
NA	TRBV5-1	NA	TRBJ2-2	TGCGCCAGCACAATTCAGGGTAGGGACACCGGGGAGCTGTTTTTT	CASTIQGRDTGELFF
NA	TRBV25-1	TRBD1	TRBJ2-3	TGTGCCAGCAGTGAATCCGGGACAGGGGATCTCTACACAGATACGCAGTATTTT	CASSESGTGDLYTDTQYF
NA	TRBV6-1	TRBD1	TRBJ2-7	TGTGCCAGCGACGGACAGGGGATATACGAGCAGTACTTC	CASDGQGIYEQYF
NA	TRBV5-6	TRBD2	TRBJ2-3	TGTGCCAGCAGCGCGGGACTACCAGGGGATACGCAGTATTTT	CASSAGLPGDTQYF
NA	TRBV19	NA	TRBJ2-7	TGTGCCAGTAGTATCCCCCGACTAGTCCCCGCCGAGCAGTACTTC	CASSIPRLVPAEQYF
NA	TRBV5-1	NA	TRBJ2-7	TGCGCCAGCAGCCCCCAGGACAGATTCGAGCAGTACTTC	CASSPQDRFEQYF
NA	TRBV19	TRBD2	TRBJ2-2	TGTGCCAGTACCCAACTAGCGGGAGTCACCGGGGAGCTGTTTTTT	CASTQLAGVTGELFF
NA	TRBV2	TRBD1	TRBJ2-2	TGTGCCAGCAGTGAACCCTACAGGGGGGTCGGGGAGCTGTTTTTT	CASSEPYRGVGELFF
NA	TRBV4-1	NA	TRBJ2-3	TGCGCCAGCAGCCAAATTCTTGCGACAGCGGGAGATACGCAGTATTTT	CASSQILATAGDTQYF
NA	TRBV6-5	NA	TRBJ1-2	TGTGCCAGCAGTTGGGGCTTTCGCTATGGCTACACCTTC	CASSWGFRYGYTF
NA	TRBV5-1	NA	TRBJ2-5	TGCGCCAGCAGCCCCGGACAGTCCAAAGAGACCCAGTACTTC	CASSPGQSKETQYF
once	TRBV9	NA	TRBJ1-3	TGTGCCAGCAGCGTCGAACAGGGCCCGAGGGCGGGAAACACCATATATTTT	CASSVEQGPRAGNTIYF
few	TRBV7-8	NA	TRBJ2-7	TGTGCCAGCAGCCCCGCCTACGAGCAGTACTTC	CASSPAYEQYF
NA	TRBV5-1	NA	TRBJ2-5	TGCGCCAGCGGGAGCACCAATGTGGAGACCCAGTACTTC	CASGSTNVETQYF
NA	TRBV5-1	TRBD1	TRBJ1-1	TGCGCCAGCAGCCGCGACAGGGGTAACACTGAAGCTTTCTTT	CASSRDRGNTEAFF
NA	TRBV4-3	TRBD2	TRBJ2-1	TGCGCCAGCAGCCAAGAGTGGACTAGCGGTAATGAGCAGTTCTTC	CASSQEWTSGNEQFF
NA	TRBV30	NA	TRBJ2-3	TGTGCCTGGAGTGTACAGGCAGATACGCAGTATTTT	CAWSVQADTQYF
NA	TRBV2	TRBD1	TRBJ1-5	TGTGCCAGCAGTGAAGCATTTCATCGGACAGGGGTCCAGCCCCAGCATTTT	CASSEAFHRTGVQPQHF
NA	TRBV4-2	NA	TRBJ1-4	TGTGCCAGCAGCCAAGATCCGGGAGGGGACGAAAAACTGTTTTTT	CASSQDPGGDEKLFF
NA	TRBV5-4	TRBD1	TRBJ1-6	TGTGCCAGCAGCCTCTCGGGGACAGGGGTCTCACCCCTCCACTTT	CASSLSGTGVSPLHF
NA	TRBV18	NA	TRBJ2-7	TGTGCCAGCTCACCGAGACAGACCGACTCCTACGAGCAGTACTTC	CASSPRQTDSYEQYF
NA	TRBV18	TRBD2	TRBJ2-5	TGTGCCAGCTCACGTCGAGTAGCGGGGTATGAGACCCAGTACTTC	CASSRRVAGYETQYF
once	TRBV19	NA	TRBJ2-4	TGTGCCAGTAGGGGACACTTAGCCAAAAACATTCAGTACTTC	CASRGHLAKNIQYF
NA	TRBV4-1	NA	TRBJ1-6	TGCGCCAGCAGCCAAGATATTCGGAGCTCCTATAATTCACCCCTCCACTTT	CASSQDIRSSYNSPLHF
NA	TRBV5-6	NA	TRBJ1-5	TGTGCCAGCAGCCGTCAGGGCCACAATCAGCCCCAGCATTTT	CASSRQGHNQPQHF
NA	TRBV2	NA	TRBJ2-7	TGTGCCAGCAGGTCGGGGTTCCGCGGGGTCCAGGGTAAATCCTACGAGCAGTACTTC	CASRSGFRGVQGKSYEQYF
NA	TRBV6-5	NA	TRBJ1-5	TGTGCCAGCAGTTACTCGTCACAGGGAAGATGGCCCCAGCATTTT	CASSYSSQGRWPQHF
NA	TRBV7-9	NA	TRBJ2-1	TGTGCCAGCAGCTTACCACTAGCCTCCTACAATGAGCAGTTCTTC	CASSLPLASYNEQFF
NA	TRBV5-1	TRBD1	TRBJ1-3	TGCGCCAGCAAAGTGACAGGGACTCCTGGAAACACCATATATTTT	CASKVTGTPGNTIYF
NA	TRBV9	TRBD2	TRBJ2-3	TGTGCCAGCAGCACAAGGGGACTAGCCTCCACAGATACGCAGTATTTT	CASSTRGLASTDTQYF
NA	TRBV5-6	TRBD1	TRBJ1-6	TGTGCCAGCAGCTTGGGACAGGGACCCCCCCTCTATTCACCCCTCCACTTT	CASSLGQGPPLYSPLHF
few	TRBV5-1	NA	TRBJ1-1	TGCGCCAGCAGCTTGGGTGGCAGGAACACTGAAGCTTTCTTT	CASSLGGRNTEAFF
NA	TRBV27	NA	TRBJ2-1	TGTGCCAGCAGTACTTATACCAGGAATGAGCAGTTCTTC	CASSTYTRNEQFF